These T cell receptor beta chains were read from a single sample in a study of monozygotic twins with inflammatory bowel disease. TCRdb re-analyzed the 5' RACE reads; it lists each CDR3 protein once, without DNA. The sample table includes roughly 90,000 distinct CDR3 sequences. Sequences were obtained from blood. Receptors were obtained from a human donor with ulcerative colitis or Crohn's disease, or a healthy co-twin of an affected twin (not recorded which). CDR3s include the opening cysteine and the closing phenylalanine or tryptophan. The order of the fields is CDR3 length, V gene, J gene, CDR3 protein.

17,TRBV27,TRBJ2-6,CASSFISSTSGANVLTF
15,TRBV6-5,TRBJ1-1,CASSYSAGRGTEAFF
14,TRBV7-2,TRBJ2-3,CASSSWAASDTQYF
19,TRBV5-1,TRBJ1-2,CASSLLAGGMSEFGYGYTF
15,TRBV5-1,TRBJ2-1,CASSLLGTSLNEQFF
14,TRBV20-1,TRBJ1-4,CSAGPGGTNEKLFF
17,TRBV3-1,TRBJ2-5,CASSQSLAGGPYGTQYF
15,TRBV5-8,TRBJ1-5,CASNIPGGGNQPQHF
15,TRBV4-1,TRBJ1-1,CASSQDIGYGRRAFF
16,TRBV28,TRBJ1-6,CASRSPMERPNSPLHF
15,TRBV6-5,TRBJ2-7,CASSYSVGSSYEQYF
15,TRBV6-2/TRBV6-3,TRBJ1-2,CASSYSAHSFYGYTF
15,TRBV7-6,TRBJ2-2,CASSRGDSFTGELFF
13,TRBV27,TRBJ1-4,CASSSQGNEKLFF